These 5 T cell receptor beta chains were all obtained from the same sample, sequenced in a study of cytomegalovirus exposure and HLA in healthy donors. 13 Jbeta primers and 60 Vbeta primers were used for the PCR. Repertoires were generated with immunoSEQ multiplex PCR, while TCRdb's copy carries only in-frame clones and drops some. The sample lists more than 150,000 clones, about four fifths occurring once. The sequencing input was PBMCs. The receptors shown here come from a man aged 45-65 years in good health and CMV-seronegative.

The rearrangement uses TRBV6-5 and TRBJ1-2; 8 nucleotides align to TRBD1. V lost 4 bases and J lost 8; bases outside the gene matches: 12. The CDR3 has 15 residues. The germline gives CDR1 MNHEY, CDR2 SVGAGI. CDR3 nucleotide sequence: TGTGCCAGCAGTTGGCAATCAGGGGGCCCAAGGGGCTACACCTTC. Translated: CASSWQSGGPRGYTF.

This chain links TRBV13 with TRBJ2-1, with 8 positions matching TRBD1. Unmatched junction bases numbered 4, after V lost 5 bases and J lost 1 base. The germline V gene has CDR1 PRHDT and CDR2 FYEKMQ (reference sequence). CDR3 length equals 15 residues. This CDR3 is CASSQGQGSYNEQFF. CDR3 DNA sequence: TGTGCCAGCAGCCAAGGACAGGGTTCCTACAATGAGCAGTTCTTC.

The chain couples TRBV5-1 to TRBJ2-7, with D perhaps TRBD1 (5 bases). V lost 0 bases to trimming and J lost 2 bases, with 6 bases between them. CDR3 length: 13 amino acids. The germline V gene encodes CDR1 SGHRS and CDR2 YFSETQ. The CDR3 is CASSLDRTYEQYF. In DNA, the CDR3 is TGCGCCAGCAGCTTGGACAGGACCTACGAGCAGTACTTC.

The CDR3 sequence: CASSEQGWSGANVLTF. The CDR3 DNA follows: TGTGCCAGCAGTGAACAGGGGTGGTCTGGGGCCAACGTCCTGACTTTC. The chain recombines TRBV2 with TRBJ2-6, with D possibly being TRBD1 (6 bases). The ends were cut back, 2 bases at V and 1 base at J, with 9 bases in the middle. The CDR3 runs 16 residues. From germline, CDR1 is SNHLY and CDR2 FYNNEI.

The genes are TRBV6-5 and TRBJ1-2, with D perhaps TRBD1 (5 bases). Germline lookup yields CDR1 MNHEY and CDR2 SVGAGI. V shed 2 bases and J shed 1 base, with 8 bases lying between them. This CDR3 has 14 residues. DNA of the CDR3: TGTGCCAGCAGTTACGGAGACAGTAACTATGGCTACACCTTC. It translates to CASSYGDSNYGYTF.